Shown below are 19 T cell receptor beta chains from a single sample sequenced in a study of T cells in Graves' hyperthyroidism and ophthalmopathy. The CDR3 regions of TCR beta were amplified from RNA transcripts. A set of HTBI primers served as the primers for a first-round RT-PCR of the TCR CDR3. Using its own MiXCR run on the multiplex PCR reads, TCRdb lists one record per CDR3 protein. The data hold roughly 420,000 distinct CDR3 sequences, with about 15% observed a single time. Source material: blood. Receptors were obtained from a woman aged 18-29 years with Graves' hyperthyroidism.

CDR3 amino acids: CASSQPQGARKSYNEQFF. The CDR3, as DNA: TGTGCCAGCAGTCAACCACAGGGGGCGCGGAAATCCTACAATGAGCAGTTCTTC. The chain employs TRBV6-1 and TRBJ2-1, with 9 bases fitting TRBD1. V was pared by 5 bases and J by 1 base, with 12 bases of the junction left unmatched. CDR1 and CDR2 from the germline V gene are MNHNS and SASEGT. The CDR3 covers 18 residues.

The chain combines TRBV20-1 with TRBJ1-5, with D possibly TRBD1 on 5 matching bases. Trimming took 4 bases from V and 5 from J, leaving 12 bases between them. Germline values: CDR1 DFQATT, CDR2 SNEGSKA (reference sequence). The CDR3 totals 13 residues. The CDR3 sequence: CSAIEAGYQPQHF. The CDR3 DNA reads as TGCAGTGCTATCGAGGCAGGGTATCAGCCCCAGCATTTT.

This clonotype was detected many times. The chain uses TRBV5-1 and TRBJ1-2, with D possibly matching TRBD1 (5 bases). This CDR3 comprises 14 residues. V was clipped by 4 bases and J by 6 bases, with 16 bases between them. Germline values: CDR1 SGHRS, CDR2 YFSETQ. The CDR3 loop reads CASSGDPGPDGYTF. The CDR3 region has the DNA TGCGCCAGCAGCGGAGACCCAGGGCCTGATGGCTACACCTTC. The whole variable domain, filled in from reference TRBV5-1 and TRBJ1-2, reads KAGVTQTPRYLIKTRGQQVTLSCSPISGHRSVSWYQQTPGQGLQFLFEYFSETQRNKGNFPGRFSGRQFSNSRSEMNVSTLELGDSALYLCASSGDPGPDGYTFGSGTRLTVV.

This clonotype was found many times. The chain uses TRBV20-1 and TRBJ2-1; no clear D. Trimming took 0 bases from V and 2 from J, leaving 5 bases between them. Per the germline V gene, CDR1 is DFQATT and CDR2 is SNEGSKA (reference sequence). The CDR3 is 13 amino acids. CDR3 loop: CSARDPPYNEQFF. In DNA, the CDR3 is TGCAGTGCTAGAGATCCCCCCTACAATGAGCAGTTCTTC.

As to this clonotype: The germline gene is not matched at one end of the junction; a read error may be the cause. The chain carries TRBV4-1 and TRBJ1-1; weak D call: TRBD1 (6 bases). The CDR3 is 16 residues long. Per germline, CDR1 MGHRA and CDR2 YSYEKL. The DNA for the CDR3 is TGCACCAGCAGCCAATACCCCCGGGACAAGAACACTGAAGCTTTCTTT. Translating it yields CTSSQYPRDKNTEAFF.

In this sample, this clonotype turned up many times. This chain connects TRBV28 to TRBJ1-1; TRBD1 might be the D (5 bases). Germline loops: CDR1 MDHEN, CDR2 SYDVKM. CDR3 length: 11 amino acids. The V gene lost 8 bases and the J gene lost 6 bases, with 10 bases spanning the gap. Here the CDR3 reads CASGDGAEAFF. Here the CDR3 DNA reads TGTGCCAGCGGGGACGGGGCTGAAGCTTTCTTT.

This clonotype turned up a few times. CDR3 amino acids: CATSGLGRETQYF. The CDR3 DNA is TGTGCCACCAGTGGTCTAGGGAGGGAGACCCAGTACTTC. The chain is built from TRBV24-1 and TRBJ2-5, with D perhaps matching TRBD2 (6 bases). Trimming pared 5 bases from V and 5 bases from J, leaving 11 bases between. This CDR3 comprises 13 residues. The germline V gene has CDR1 KGHDR and CDR2 SFDVKD.

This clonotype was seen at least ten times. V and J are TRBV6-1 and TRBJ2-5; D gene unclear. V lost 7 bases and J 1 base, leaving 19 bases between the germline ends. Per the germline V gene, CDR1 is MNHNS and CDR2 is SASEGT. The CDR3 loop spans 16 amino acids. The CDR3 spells CASNPDGAPAQETQYF. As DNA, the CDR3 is TGTGCCAGCAACCCGGACGGAGCGCCAGCCCAAGAGACCCAGTACTTC.

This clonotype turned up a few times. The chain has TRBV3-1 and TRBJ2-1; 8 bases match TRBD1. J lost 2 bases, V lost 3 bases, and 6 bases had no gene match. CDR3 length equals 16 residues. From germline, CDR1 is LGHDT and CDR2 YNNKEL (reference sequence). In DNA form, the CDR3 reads TGTGCCAGCAGCCAGGCCGACAGGGGACCCTACAATGAGCAGTTCTTC. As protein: CASSQADRGPYNEQFF.

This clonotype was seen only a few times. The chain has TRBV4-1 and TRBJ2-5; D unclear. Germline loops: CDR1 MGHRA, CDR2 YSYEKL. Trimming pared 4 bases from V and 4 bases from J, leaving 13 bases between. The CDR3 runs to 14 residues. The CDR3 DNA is TGCGCCAGCAGCCCCCCCGATCTCGGAGAGACCCAGTACTTC. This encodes CASSPPDLGETQYF.

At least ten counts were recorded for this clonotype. The CDR3 DNA sequence: TGTGCCAGCAGCATCGCCGGGACTAGCGGGTACAATGAGCAGTTCTTC. Translation gives CASSIAGTSGYNEQFF. V gene TRBV7-3 combines with J gene TRBJ2-1, with 12 bases lining up with TRBD2. Germline lookup yields CDR1 SGHTA and CDR2 FQGTGA. The CDR3 is 16 amino acids. V trimming: 5 bases; J trimming: 4 bases; junction bases outside the gene matches: 6.

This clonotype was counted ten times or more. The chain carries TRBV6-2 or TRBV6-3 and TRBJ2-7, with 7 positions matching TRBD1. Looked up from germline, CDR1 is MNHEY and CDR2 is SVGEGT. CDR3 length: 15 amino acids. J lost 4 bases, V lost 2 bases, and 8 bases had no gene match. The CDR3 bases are TGTGCCAGCAGTTACGTCGAAGGGGGCGGATACGAGCAGTACTTC. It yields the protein CASSYVEGGGYEQYF.

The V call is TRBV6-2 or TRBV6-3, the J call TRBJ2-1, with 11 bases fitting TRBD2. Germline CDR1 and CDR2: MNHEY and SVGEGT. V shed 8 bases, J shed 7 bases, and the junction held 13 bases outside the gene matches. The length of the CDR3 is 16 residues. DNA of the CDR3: TGTGCCAGCCGATTGTTAGCGGGAGGGGTTTTAAATGAGCAGTTCTTC. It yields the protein CASRLLAGGVLNEQFF.

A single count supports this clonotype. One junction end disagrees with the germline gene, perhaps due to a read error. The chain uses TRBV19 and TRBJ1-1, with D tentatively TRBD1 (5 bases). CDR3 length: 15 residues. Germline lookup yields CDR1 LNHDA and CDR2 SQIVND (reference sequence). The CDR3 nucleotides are TGTGCCAGTAGTGTAACCGGGGGAATGAACATTGAAGCTTTCTTT. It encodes CASSVTGGMNIEAFF. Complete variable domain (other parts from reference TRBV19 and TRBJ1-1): DGGITQSPKYLFRKEGQNVTLSCEQNLNHDAMYWYRQDPGQGLRLIYYSQIVNDFQKGDIAEGYSVSREKKESFPLTVTSAQKNPTAFYLCASSVTGGMNIEAFFGQGTRLTVV.

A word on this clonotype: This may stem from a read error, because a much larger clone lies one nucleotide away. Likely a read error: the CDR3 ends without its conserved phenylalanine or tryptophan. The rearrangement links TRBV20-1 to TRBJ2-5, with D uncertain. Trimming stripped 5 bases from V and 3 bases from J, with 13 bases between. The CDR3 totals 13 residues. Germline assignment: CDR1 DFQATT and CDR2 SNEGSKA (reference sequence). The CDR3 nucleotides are TGCAGTGCTTCCCGGGTAGGGAAAGAGACCCAGTACCTC. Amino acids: CSASRVGKETQYL.

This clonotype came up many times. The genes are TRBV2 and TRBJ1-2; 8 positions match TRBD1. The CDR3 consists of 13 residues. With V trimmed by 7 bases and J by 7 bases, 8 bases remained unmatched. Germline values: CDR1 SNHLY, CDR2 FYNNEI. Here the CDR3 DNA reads TGTGCCAGCACCTCTGACAGGGGAAGTGGCTACACCTTC. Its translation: CASTSDRGSGYTF. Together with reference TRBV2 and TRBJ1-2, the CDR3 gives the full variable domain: EPEVTQTPSHQVTQMGQEVILRCVPISNHLYFYWYRQILGQKVEFLVSFYNNEISEKSEIFDDQFSVERPDGSNFTLKIRSTKLEDSAMYFCASTSDRGSGYTFGSGTRLTVV.

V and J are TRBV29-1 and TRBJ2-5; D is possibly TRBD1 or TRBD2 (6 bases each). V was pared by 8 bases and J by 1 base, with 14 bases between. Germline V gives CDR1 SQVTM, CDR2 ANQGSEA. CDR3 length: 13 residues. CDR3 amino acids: CSSRWGAQETQYF. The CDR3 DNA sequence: TGCAGCTCCCGGTGGGGGGCCCAAGAGACCCAGTACTTC.

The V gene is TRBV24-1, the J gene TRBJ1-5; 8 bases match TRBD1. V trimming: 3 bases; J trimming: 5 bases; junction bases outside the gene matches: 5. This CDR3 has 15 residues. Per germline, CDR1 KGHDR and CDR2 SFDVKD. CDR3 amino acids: CATSDGGQGDQPQHF. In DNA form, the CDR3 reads TGTGCCACCAGTGATGGAGGACAGGGTGATCAGCCCCAGCATTTT.

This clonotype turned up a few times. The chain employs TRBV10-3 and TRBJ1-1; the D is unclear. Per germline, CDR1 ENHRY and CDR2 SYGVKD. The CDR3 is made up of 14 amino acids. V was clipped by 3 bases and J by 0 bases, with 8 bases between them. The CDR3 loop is CAISDKGMNTEAFF. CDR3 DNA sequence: TGTGCCATCAGTGACAAGGGTATGAACACTGAAGCTTTCTTT.